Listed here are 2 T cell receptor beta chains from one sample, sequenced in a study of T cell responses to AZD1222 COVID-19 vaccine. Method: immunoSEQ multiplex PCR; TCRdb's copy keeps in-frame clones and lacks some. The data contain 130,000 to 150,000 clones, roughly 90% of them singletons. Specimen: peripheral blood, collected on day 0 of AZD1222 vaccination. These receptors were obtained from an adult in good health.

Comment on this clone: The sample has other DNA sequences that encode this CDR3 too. The CDR3 here is CASSLGDRDGYTF. In nucleotides, the CDR3 is TGCGCCAGCAGCTTGGGGGACAGAGATGGCTACACCTTC. The chain is built from TRBV5-1 and TRBJ1-2, with TRBD1 identical over 7 bases. The CDR3 is 13 residues long. Germline trimming cut 0 bases from V and 6 bases from J; bases unmatched to any gene: 2. Per germline, CDR1 SGHRS and CDR2 YFSETQ.

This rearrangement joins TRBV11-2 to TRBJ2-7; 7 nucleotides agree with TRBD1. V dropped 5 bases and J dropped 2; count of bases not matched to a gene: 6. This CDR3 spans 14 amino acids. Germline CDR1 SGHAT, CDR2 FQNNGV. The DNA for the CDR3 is TGTGCCAGCAGCGGAACGACAGGGACCTACGAGCAGTACTTC. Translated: CASSGTTGTYEQYF.